One and the same sample provided the 25 T cell receptor beta chains below, sequenced in a study of blood T cells in healthy people across ages. For the second PCR, which ran for about 6 to 12 cycles, a sample-barcoded 5' primer and a J-beta primer mix were used. In TCRdb, the 5' RACE reads were re-called with MiXCR into one record per CDR3 protein. The top ten hold approximately 23% of the sample, which has roughly 800,000 distinct CDR3 sequences, about 62% seen once. The sequencing sample was made of blood. These receptors were obtained from a man between 25 and 39 years old in good health.

V and J are TRBV7-2 and TRBJ1-2; tentatively, D is TRBD1 (5 bases). This CDR3 spans 13 amino acids. CDR1 and CDR2 (germline): SGHTA, FQGNSA. Deletions cut 1 base from V and 8 bases from J, with 11 bases between. The CDR3 sequence is CASSLVPGGGYTF. Here the CDR3 DNA reads TGTGCCAGCAGCTTAGTTCCGGGGGGAGGCTACACCTTC. Using reference TRBV7-2 and TRBJ1-2 for the parts outside the CDR3, the full variable domain is GAGVSQSPSNKVTEKGKDVELRCDPISGHTALYWYRQSLGQGLEFLIYFQGNSAPDKSGLPSDRFSAERTGGSVSTLTIQRTQQEDSAVYLCASSLVPGGGYTFGSGTRLTVV.

This clonotype has a single count. A read error may explain this, as a much larger clone is one base away. The genes are TRBV7-2 and TRBJ1-2; no clear D gene. The V gene lost 2 bases and the J gene lost 6 bases, with 19 bases spanning the gap. Per the germline V gene, CDR1 is SGHTA and CDR2 is FQGNSA. The CDR3 consists of 16 residues. The CDR3 region has the DNA TGTGCCAGCAGCTTATCTCTTGGACGTCTGTCGGATGGCTACACCTTC. The encoded protein is CASSLSLGRLSDGYTF.

This clonotype came up a few times. V gene TRBV29-1 combines with J gene TRBJ1-2; 7 positions match TRBD1. CDR3 length: 13 residues. V dropped 6 bases and J dropped 2; count of bases not matched to a gene: 6. Germline CDR1 SQVTM, CDR2 ANQGSEA. The CDR3: CSVTGLKNYGYTF. In DNA form, the CDR3 reads TGCAGCGTGACAGGGTTAAAGAACTATGGCTACACCTTC.

As regards this clonotype: One end of the junction does not line up with germline, which may come from a read error. CDR3 amino acids: CASSLLGPGTDAQYF. CDR3 DNA: TGTGCCAGCAGCTTACTTGGACCGGGCACAGATGCGCAGTATTTT. This chain joins TRBV7-2 and TRBJ2-3; D is ambiguous. Germline lookup yields CDR1 SGHTA and CDR2 FQGNSA. The CDR3 contains 15 residues.

The V and J genes are TRBV12-3 or TRBV12-4 and TRBJ1-1; a weak D match, TRBD1 (6 bases). The CDR3 is made up of 12 amino acids. Trimming pared 5 bases from V and 8 bases from J, leaving 12 bases between. The CDR3 loop is CASSLGTREAFF. Here the CDR3 DNA reads TGTGCCAGCAGTCTTGGGACACGCGAAGCTTTCTTT.

This chain links TRBV20-1 with TRBJ1-4; tentatively, D is TRBD1 (5 bases). The CDR3 loop spans 14 amino acids. The V end lost 1 base, the J end lost 6 bases, and 12 bases lay between the germline ends. Germline V gives CDR1 DFQATT, CDR2 SNEGSKA (reference sequence). The CDR3 spells CSARGQLLDEKLFF. The CDR3 DNA is TGCAGTGCTAGAGGACAGTTACTGGATGAAAAACTGTTTTTT.

The chain links TRBV20-1 to TRBJ1-4; D is uncertain. Germline V gene data show CDR1 as DFQATT and CDR2 as SNEGSKA (reference sequence). V lost 0 bases and J 11 bases, leaving 10 bases between the germline ends. The CDR3 extends over 12 amino acids. CDR3 sequence (DNA): TGCAGTGCTAGAGATGAGGCAGCCAAACTGTTTTTT. This translates into CSARDEAAKLFF.

This clonotype was recorded many times. The chain joins TRBV29-1 to TRBJ2-7, with D perhaps TRBD1 or TRBD2 (5 bases each). Looked up from germline, CDR1 is SQVTM and CDR2 is ANQGSEA. The CDR3 runs 15 residues. V dropped 4 bases and J dropped 3 bases, with 19 bases sitting between them. The DNA of the CDR3 is TGCAGCGTTGTCGCGGCTGAGGGGCGCAACTACGAGCAGTACTTC. It is translated as CSVVAAEGRNYEQYF.

The gene calls are TRBV27 and TRBJ2-2; D is uncertain. From germline, CDR1 is MNHEY and CDR2 SMNVEV (reference sequence). The CDR3 is 15 residues long. V dropped 5 bases and J dropped 2 bases, with 12 bases sitting between them. CDR3 loop: CASSETLSNTGELFF. CDR3 DNA: TGTGCCAGCAGTGAGACCCTATCTAACACCGGGGAGCTGTTTTTT.

This chain uses TRBV29-1 with TRBJ1-2; D not resolved. This CDR3 comprises 14 residues. Trimming took off 5 bases at V and 0 bases at J, with 13 bases between the two ends. Germline lookup yields CDR1 SQVTM and CDR2 ANQGSEA. The CDR3 loop is CSVWVRDSNYGYTF. CDR3 DNA sequence: TGCAGCGTTTGGGTTCGGGATTCTAACTATGGCTACACCTTC.

The chain combines TRBV4-3 with TRBJ2-5; no clear D. Germline CDR1 and CDR2: LGHNA and YSLEER. The CDR3 is made up of 14 amino acids. The ends were cut back, 5 bases at V and 5 bases at J, with 15 bases in the middle. The CDR3: CASSDLKADETQYF. The CDR3 nucleotides read TGCGCCAGCAGCGACCTGAAGGCGGACGAGACCCAGTACTTC.

The J gene is TRBJ2-7, the V gene TRBV6-6, with a possible D match to TRBD1 (6 bases). The CDR3 is made up of 14 amino acids. From germline, CDR1 is MNHNY and CDR2 SVGAGI (reference sequence). With 6 bases removed from V and 5 bases from J, the gap between germline ends came to 17 bases. The CDR3 DNA reads TGTGCCAGCAGCGAACCGGGGACAACAAACGAGCAGTACTTC. This gives the protein CASSEPGTTNEQYF.

This chain joins TRBV28 and TRBJ2-1; the D gene is possibly TRBD2 (6 bases). The germline V gene has CDR1 MDHEN and CDR2 SYDVKM. The CDR3 contains 15 residues. The V end was cut by 10 bases, the J end by 3 bases, with 19 bases between. CDR3 region: CATLDGSGFYNEQFF. The CDR3 coding sequence is TGTGCCACCCTCGACGGAAGCGGGTTCTACAATGAGCAGTTCTTC.

At least ten counts were recorded for this clonotype. A much more abundant neighbour one base away suggests this may be a read error. This chain connects TRBV7-2 to TRBJ2-3, with D possibly matching TRBD1 (6 bases). The CDR3 consists of 14 residues. Trimming took 5 bases from V and 4 from J, leaving 13 bases between them. Germline-derived CDR1 and CDR2 are SGHTA and FQGNSA. Here the CDR3 DNA reads TGTGCCAGCAGCGTACCAGAGGGGGCAGATACGCAGTATTTT. This codes for CASSVPEGADTQYF.

The chain links TRBV20-1 to TRBJ2-7; 7 positions match TRBD2. The end of the DNA is better explained by TRBJ2-5, so the J call may be wrong. CDR3 length: 14 residues. Germline-derived CDR1 and CDR2 are DFQATT and SNEGSKA (reference sequence). CDR3 sequence: CSAASASGTETQYF. The CDR3 DNA sequence: TGCAGTGCAGCATCTGCTAGCGGTACTGAGACCCAGTACTTC.

This chain links TRBV4-3 with TRBJ2-7; D may match TRBD1 or TRBD2 (5 bases each). V lost 3 bases and J 0 bases, leaving 12 bases between the germline ends. CDR1 and CDR2 (germline): LGHNA, YSLEER. The CDR3 loop spans 15 amino acids. CDR3 coding DNA: TGCGCCAGCAGCCATAGCCGGGACCCCTCCTACGAGCAGTACTTC. It encodes CASSHSRDPSYEQYF.

The gene calls are TRBV2 and TRBJ2-3; no clear D. Per germline, CDR1 SNHLY and CDR2 FYNNEI. The CDR3 has 15 residues. Deletions cut 6 bases from V and 11 bases from J, with 24 bases between. In DNA, the CDR3 is TGTGCCAGCAGGAGAACACTGGTGGATTTGAACCGGCAGTATTTT. Its protein product is CASRRTLVDLNRQYF.

The chain employs TRBV29-1 and TRBJ2-3, with D possibly being TRBD1 or TRBD2 (5 bases each). Germline V lookup: CDR1 SQVTM, CDR2 ANQGSEA. The CDR3 spans 12 residues. V gave up 8 bases and J gave up 3 bases, with 12 bases separating them. CDR3 nucleotide sequence: TGCAGCATCGGGACGGAGACAGATACGCAGTATTTT. Protein sequence: CSIGTETDTQYF.

This clonotype was observed a handful of times. The chain joins TRBV3-1 to TRBJ1-2, with D perhaps matching TRBD1 (5 bases). The CDR3 sequence is 14 residues long. CDR1 is LGHDT and CDR2 is YNNKEL in the germline V gene (reference sequence). V lost 0 bases and J lost 2, with 7 bases in between. CDR3 DNA: TGTGCCAGCAGCCAAGAGGCAGGGAACTATGGCTACACCTTC. Its protein product is CASSQEAGNYGYTF.

The chain is built from TRBV12-3 or TRBV12-4 and TRBJ2-5, with TRBD2 matching over 7 bases. CDR3 size: 14 residues. The V and J ends lost 5 bases and 11 bases, in that order; junction bases with no gene match: 14. CDR3 sequence reads: CASSQGREIDEQYF. The CDR3, as DNA: TGTGCCAGCAGTCAAGGGAGGGAGATCGATGAGCAGTACTTC.

J is TRBJ1-5 and V is TRBV16; D perhaps matches TRBD1 (6 bases). Germline V gene sequence: CDR1 KGHSY, CDR2 FQNENV. Between the trimmed V and J ends, which lost 4 bases and 2 bases, there was a span of 18 bases. CDR3 length equals 17 residues. CDR3 sequence (DNA): TGTGCCAGCAGCCTCTCTAGAGGGGGTGGGGGCAATCAGCCCCAGCATTTT. As protein: CASSLSRGGGGNQPQHF.

The chain joins TRBV4-3 to TRBJ1-6, with 7 bases aligning to TRBD1. Germline V lookup: CDR1 LGHNA, CDR2 YSLEER. V lost 0 bases and J lost 10; bases outside the gene matches: 9. The CDR3 length is 16 residues. The CDR3 DNA is TGCGCCAGCAGCCAAGACCATGGAAGGGGGCAATCACCCCTCCACTTT. Its translation: CASSQDHGRGQSPLHF.

V is TRBV20-1 and J is TRBJ2-1; D may be TRBD2 (6 bases). V gave up 4 bases and J gave up 7 bases, with 17 bases separating them. The CDR3 has 14 residues. Germline values: CDR1 DFQATT, CDR2 SNEGSKA (reference sequence). In DNA form, the CDR3 reads TGCAGTGCTATCTCGGGAGCTGGTTTTAATGAGCAGTTCTTC. Its translation: CSAISGAGFNEQFF.

This clonotype was found a few times. The chain recombines TRBV29-1 with TRBJ1-1; D might be TRBD1 (5 bases). Germline assignment: CDR1 SQVTM and CDR2 ANQGSEA. Deletions cut 3 bases from V and 1 base from J, with 6 bases between. The CDR3 spans 12 residues. CDR3 nucleotide sequence: TGCAGCGTTGACGGGGGGAACACTGAAGCTTTCTTT. This translates into CSVDGGNTEAFF.

The rearrangement links TRBV5-1 to TRBJ2-7; 12 bases are shared with TRBD1. CDR1 SGHRS and CDR2 YFSETQ come from the germline V gene. This CDR3 has 14 amino acids. V lost 2 bases to trimming and J lost 6 bases; unmatched junction nucleotides: 3. The CDR3 region is CASSFGTGGSEQYF. The CDR3 DNA is TGCGCCAGCAGCTTCGGGACAGGGGGCTCCGAGCAGTACTTC.